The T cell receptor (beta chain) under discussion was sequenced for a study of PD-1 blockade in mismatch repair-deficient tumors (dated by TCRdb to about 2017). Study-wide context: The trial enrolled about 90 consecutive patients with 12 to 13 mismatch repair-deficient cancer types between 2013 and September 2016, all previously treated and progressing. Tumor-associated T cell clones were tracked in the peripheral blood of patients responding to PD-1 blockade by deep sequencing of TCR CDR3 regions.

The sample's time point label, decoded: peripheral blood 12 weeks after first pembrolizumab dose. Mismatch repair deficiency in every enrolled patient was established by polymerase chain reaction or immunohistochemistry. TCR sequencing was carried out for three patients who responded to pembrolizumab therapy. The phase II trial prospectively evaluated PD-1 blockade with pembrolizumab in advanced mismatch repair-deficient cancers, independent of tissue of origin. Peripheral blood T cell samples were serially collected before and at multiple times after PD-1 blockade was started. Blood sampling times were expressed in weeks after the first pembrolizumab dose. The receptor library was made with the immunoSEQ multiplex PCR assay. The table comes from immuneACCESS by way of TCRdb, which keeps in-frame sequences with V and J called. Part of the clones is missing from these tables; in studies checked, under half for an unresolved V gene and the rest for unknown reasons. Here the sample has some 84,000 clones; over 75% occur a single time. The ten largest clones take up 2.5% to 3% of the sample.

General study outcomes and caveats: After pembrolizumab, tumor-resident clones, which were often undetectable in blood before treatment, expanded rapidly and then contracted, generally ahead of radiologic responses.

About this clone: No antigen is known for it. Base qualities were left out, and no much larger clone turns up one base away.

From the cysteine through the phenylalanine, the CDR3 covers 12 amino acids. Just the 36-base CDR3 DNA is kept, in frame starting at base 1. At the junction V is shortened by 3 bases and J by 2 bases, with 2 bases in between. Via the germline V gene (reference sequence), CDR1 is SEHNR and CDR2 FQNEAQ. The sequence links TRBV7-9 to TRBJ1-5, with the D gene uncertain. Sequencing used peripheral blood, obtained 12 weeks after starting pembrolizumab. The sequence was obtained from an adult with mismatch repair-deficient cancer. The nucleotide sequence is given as TGTGCCAGCAGCTTCGGCAATCAGCCCCAGCATTTT. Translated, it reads CASSFGNQPQHF.